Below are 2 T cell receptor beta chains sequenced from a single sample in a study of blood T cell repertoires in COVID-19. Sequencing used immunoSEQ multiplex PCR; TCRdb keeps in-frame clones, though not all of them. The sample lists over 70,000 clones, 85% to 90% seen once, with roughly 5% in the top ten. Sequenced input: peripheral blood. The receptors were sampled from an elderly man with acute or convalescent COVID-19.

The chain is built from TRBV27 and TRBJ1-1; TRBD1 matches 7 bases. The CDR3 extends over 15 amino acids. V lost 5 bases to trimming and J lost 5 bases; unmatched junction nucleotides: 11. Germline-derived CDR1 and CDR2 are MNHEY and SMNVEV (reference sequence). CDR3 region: CASSNSDRVGTEAFF. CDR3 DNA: TGTGCCAGCAGTAACTCCGACAGGGTTGGGACTGAAGCTTTCTTT.

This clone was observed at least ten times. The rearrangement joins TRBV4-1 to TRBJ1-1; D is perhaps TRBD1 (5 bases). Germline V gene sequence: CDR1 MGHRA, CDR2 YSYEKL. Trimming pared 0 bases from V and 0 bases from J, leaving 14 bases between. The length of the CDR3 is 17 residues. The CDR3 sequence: CASSQEGLRVMNTEAFF. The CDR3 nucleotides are TGCGCCAGCAGCCAAGAGGGACTTAGGGTTATGAACACTGAAGCTTTCTTT.